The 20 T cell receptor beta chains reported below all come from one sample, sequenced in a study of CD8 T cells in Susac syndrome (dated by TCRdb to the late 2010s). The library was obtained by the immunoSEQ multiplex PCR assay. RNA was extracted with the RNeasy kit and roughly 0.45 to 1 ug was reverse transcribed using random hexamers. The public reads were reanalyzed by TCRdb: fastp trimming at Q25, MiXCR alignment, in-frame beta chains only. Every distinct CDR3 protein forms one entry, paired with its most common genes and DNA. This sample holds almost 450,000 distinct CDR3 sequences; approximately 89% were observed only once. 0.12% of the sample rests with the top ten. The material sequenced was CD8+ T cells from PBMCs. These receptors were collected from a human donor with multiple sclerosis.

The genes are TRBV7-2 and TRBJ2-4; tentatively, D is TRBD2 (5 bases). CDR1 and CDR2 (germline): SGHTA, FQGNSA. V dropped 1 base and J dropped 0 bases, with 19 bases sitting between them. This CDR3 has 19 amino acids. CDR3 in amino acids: CASSLVGSLGNLAKNIQYF. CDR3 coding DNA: TGTGCCAGCAGCTTAGTAGGGTCACTCGGGAACCTAGCCAAAAACATTCAGTACTTC.

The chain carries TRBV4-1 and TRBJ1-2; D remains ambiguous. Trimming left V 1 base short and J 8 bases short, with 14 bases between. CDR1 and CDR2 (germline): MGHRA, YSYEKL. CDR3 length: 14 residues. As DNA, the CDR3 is TGCGCCAGCAGCCAAGGAAAGGAAATCAGGGGCTACACCTTC. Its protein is CASSQGKEIRGYTF.

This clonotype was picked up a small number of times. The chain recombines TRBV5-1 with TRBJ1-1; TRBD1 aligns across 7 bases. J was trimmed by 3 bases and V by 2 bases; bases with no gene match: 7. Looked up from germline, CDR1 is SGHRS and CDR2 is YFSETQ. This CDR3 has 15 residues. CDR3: CASSFEQGQYTEAFF. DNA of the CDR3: TGCGCCAGCAGCTTTGAACAGGGGCAATACACTGAAGCTTTCTTT.

The CDR3 bases are TGTGCCAGCAGCTTAGTAACAGCCCTCTTCTTC. Protein product: CASSLVTALFF. This chain links TRBV11-2 with TRBJ2-1; unclear D gene. CDR1 and CDR2 (germline): SGHAT, FQNNGV. The CDR3 loop spans 11 amino acids. V lost 1 base to trimming and J lost 16 bases, with 11 bases between them.

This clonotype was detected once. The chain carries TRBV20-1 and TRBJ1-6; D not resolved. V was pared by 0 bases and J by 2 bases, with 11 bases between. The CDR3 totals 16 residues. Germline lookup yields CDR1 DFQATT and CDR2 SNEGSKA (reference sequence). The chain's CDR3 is CSARDQSRPYNSPLHF. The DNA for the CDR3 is TGCAGTGCTAGAGATCAAAGCAGGCCCTATAATTCACCCCTCCACTTT.

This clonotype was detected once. For the CDR3, the DNA is TGCGCCAGCAGCCAAGAGAGGCTACAGGACTCTGGAAACACCATATATTTT. Protein sequence: CASSQERLQDSGNTIYF. V gene TRBV4-1 combines with J gene TRBJ1-3; TRBD1 might be the D (5 bases). Germline CDR1 is MGHRA and CDR2 is YSYEKL. The germline V and J ends were trimmed by 0 bases and 0 bases, with 12 bases remaining between them. CDR3 length: 17 amino acids.

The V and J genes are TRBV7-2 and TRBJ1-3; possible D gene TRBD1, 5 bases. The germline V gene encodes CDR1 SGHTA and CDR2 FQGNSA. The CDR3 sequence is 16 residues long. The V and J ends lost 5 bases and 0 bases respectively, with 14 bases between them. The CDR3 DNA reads TGTGCCAGCAGCGCTTTTCCAGGGAGCTCTGGAAACACCATATATTTT. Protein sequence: CASSAFPGSSGNTIYF.

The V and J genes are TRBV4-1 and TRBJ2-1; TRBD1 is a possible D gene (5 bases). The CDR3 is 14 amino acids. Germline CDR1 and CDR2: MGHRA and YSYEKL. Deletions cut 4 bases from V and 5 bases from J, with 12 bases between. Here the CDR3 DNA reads TGCGCCAGCAGCCTCGTGGACACTGACAATGAGCAGTTCTTC. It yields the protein CASSLVDTDNEQFF.

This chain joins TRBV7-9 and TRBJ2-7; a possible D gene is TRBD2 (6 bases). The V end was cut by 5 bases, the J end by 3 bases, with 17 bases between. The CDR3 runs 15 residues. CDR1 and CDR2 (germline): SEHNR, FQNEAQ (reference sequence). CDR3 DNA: TGTGCCAGCAGCGTCCCCACGGGGGACGACTACGAGCAGTACTTC. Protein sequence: CASSVPTGDDYEQYF.

In nucleotides, the CDR3 is TGCAGCGTTGAAATGGAGGGGAGCTCCTACGAGCAGTACTTC. Protein product: CSVEMEGSSYEQYF. The chain combines TRBV29-1 with TRBJ2-7, with D perhaps matching TRBD2 (6 bases). CDR1 is SQVTM and CDR2 is ANQGSEA in the germline V gene. The CDR3 loop spans 14 amino acids. Deletions cut 2 bases from V and 0 bases from J, with 11 bases between.

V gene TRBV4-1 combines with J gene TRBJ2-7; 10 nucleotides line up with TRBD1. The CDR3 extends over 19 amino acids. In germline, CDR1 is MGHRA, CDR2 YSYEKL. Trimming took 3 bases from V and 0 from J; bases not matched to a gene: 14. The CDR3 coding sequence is TGCGCCAGCAGCCAGGATCAACTTATGGGACAGGGGAGCTCCTACGAGCAGTACTTC. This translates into CASSQDQLMGQGSSYEQYF.

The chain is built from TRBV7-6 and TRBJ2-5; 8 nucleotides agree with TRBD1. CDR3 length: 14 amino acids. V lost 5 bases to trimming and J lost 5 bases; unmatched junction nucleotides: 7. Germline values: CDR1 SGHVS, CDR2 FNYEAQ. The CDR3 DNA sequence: TGTGCCAGCAGCCCTTGGGGACAGGAGGAGACCCAGTACTTC. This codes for CASSPWGQEETQYF.

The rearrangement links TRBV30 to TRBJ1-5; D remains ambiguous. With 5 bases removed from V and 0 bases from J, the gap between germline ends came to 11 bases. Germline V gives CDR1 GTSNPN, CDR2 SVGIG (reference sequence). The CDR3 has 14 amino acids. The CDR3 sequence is CAWDGADSNQPQHF. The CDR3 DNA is TGTGCCTGGGATGGAGCAGATAGCAATCAGCCCCAGCATTTT.

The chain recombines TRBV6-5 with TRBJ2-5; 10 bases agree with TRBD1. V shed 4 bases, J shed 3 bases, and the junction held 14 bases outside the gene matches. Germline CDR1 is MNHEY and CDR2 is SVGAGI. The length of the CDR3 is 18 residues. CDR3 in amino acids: CASSLHSIAGQGKETQYF. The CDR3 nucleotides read TGTGCCAGCAGTTTACACTCTATCGCGGGACAGGGGAAAGAGACCCAGTACTTC.

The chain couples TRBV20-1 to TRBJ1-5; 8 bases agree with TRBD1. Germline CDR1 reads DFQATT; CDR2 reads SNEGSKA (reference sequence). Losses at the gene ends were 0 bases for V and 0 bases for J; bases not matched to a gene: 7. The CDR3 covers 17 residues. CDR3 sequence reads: CSARDTGQDYSNQPQHF. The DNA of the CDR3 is TGCAGTGCTAGAGATACGGGACAGGACTATAGCAATCAGCCCCAGCATTTT.

The CDR3 nucleotides read TGTGCCAGCAGTTTAGTGGCGGATCACAGTCAATACGAGCAGTACTTC. Its protein is CASSLVADHSQYEQYF. The rearrangement uses TRBV27 and TRBJ2-7; D is undetermined. The CDR3 covers 16 residues. CDR1 is MNHEY and CDR2 is SMNVEV in the germline V gene (reference sequence). With 2 bases removed from V and 4 bases from J, the gap between germline ends came to 18 bases.

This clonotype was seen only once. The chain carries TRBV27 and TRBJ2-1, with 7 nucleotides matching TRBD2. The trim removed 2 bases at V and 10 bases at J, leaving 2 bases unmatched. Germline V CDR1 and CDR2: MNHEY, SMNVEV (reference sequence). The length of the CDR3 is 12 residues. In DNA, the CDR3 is TGTGCCAGCAGTTTAGGGACTACCGAGCAGTTCTTC. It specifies CASSLGTTEQFF.

CDR3 amino acids: CASSHSGQSPDQPQHF. In nucleotides, the CDR3 is TGTGCCAGCAGCCACTCGGGCCAATCTCCCGATCAGCCCCAGCATTTT. The rearrangement uses TRBV7-9 and TRBJ1-5, with D uncertain. CDR1 and CDR2 (germline): SEHNR, FQNEAQ (reference sequence). The CDR3 has 16 amino acids. V was trimmed by 5 bases and J by 5 bases, leaving 19 bases between them.

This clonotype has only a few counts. The CDR3 protein is CASSRSEVTEAFF. CDR3 bases: TGCGCCAGCAGCCGCTCAGAAGTCACTGAAGCTTTCTTT. The V and J genes are TRBV5-1 and TRBJ1-1; D remains ambiguous. Trimming took 4 bases from V and 4 from J, leaving 11 bases between them. Germline V CDR1 and CDR2: SGHRS, YFSETQ. The CDR3 length is 13 residues.

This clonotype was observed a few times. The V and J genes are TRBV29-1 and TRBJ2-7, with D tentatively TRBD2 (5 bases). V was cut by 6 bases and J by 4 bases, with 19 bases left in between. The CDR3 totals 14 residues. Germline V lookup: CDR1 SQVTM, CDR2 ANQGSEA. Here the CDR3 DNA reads TGCAGCGTCGCGGGCCCTGCCACGGGGTACGAGCAGTACTTC. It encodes CSVAGPATGYEQYF.